These 28 T cell receptor beta chains were all obtained from the same sample, sequenced in a study of vaccination effects on CD4 cells after COVID-19. Antigen-specific CD4+ T cell clonotypes were called by their expansion after viral peptide-pool culture in ViraFEST. Culturing for about ten days preceded CD4+ T cell isolation. Vaccine recipients had no previous SARS-CoV-2 infection; their nucleocapsid antibodies were negative. The protocol was immunoSEQ multiplex PCR, while the TCRdb copy is restricted to in-frame clones and leaves out a portion. Here the sample spans roughly 30,000 clones, approximately 73% being singletons. Their antigens remain unidentified. The input for sequencing was CD4+ T cells from PBMCs cultured with HCoV-OC43 spike peptides, taken before COVID-19 vaccination. The subset denotes: HCoV-OC43 spike overlapping peptide pool stimulation. The receptors were sampled from a human donor who received a COVID-19 vaccine.

The rearrangement uses TRBV10-3 and TRBJ2-3; D ambiguous. The V end was cut by 4 bases, the J end by 4 bases, with 12 bases between. The CDR3 sequence is 14 residues long. Germline V gives CDR1 ENHRY, CDR2 SYGVKD. CDR3 nucleotides: TGTGCCATCAGTGGCACGGCAGCGCCAGATACGCAGTATTTT. This sequence encodes CAISGTAAPDTQYF.

The chain couples TRBV1 to TRBJ2-2; the table's D call, TRBD2, was not checked against the DNA. TRBV1 is flagged as a pseudogene. The CDR3 covers 15 residues. CDR3 amino acids: CTSSQDRRITGELFF. The CDR3 nucleotides read TGCACCAGCAGCCAAGATCGGAGAATCACCGGGGAGCTGTTTTTT.

The chain joins TRBV30 to TRBJ1-1, with 7 positions matching TRBD1. CDR3 length: 14 residues. Germline CDR1 and CDR2: GTSNPN and SVGIG (reference sequence). J gave up 5 bases and V 3 bases, and 9 bases lay outside the gene matches. The chain's CDR3 is CAWRGLTGWTEAFF. The CDR3 DNA follows: TGTGCCTGGAGAGGATTGACAGGGTGGACTGAAGCTTTCTTT. The full variable domain, with the rest looked up from reference TRBV30 and TRBJ1-1, is SQTIHQWPATLVQPVGSPLSLECTVEGTSNPNLYWYRQAAGRGLQLLFYSVGIGQISSEVPQNLSASRPQDRQFILSSKKLLLSDSGFYLCAWRGLTGWTEAFFGQGTRLTVV.

This clone has only one observation. This sequence joins TRBV7-9 and TRBJ1-3; 9 nucleotides match TRBD1. V shed 6 bases and J 0 bases; nucleotides not matched to a gene: 3. CDR1 is SEHNR, CDR2 FQNEAQ, per germline (reference sequence). The CDR3 loop spans 15 amino acids. CDR3 region: CASSRDRASGNTIYF. The DNA for the CDR3 is TGTGCCAGCAGTCGGGACAGGGCCTCTGGAAACACCATATATTTT.

This rearrangement joins TRBV27 to TRBJ1-1, with D uncertain. V was shortened by 2 bases and J by 4 bases, with 17 bases between the two germline ends. The CDR3 has 16 residues. Per the germline V gene, CDR1 is MNHEY and CDR2 is SMNVEV (reference sequence). The CDR3 loop reads CASSLHLSAVGTEAFF. The CDR3 bases are TGTGCCAGCAGTTTACACTTGTCCGCGGTTGGCACTGAAGCTTTCTTT.

The chain employs TRBV7-9 and TRBJ2-3; tentatively, D is TRBD2 (6 bases). With 5 bases removed from V and 1 base from J, the gap between germline ends came to 16 bases. Germline assignment: CDR1 SEHNR and CDR2 FQNEAQ (reference sequence). The CDR3 loop spans 16 amino acids. CDR3 in amino acids: CASSPAGTYRTDTQYF. The CDR3 coding sequence is TGTGCCAGCAGCCCAGCCGGGACTTATCGCACAGATACGCAGTATTTT.

The rearrangement uses TRBV4-3 and TRBJ1-2; TRBD1 agrees at 10 bases. Germline V gene data show CDR1 as LGHNA and CDR2 as YSLEER. V lost 0 bases and J lost 8; bases outside the gene matches: 6. There are 15 residues in the CDR3. CDR3 loop: CASSQDLGTGVGYTF. The DNA of the CDR3 is TGCGCCAGCAGCCAAGATCTGGGGACAGGGGTCGGCTACACCTTC.

In its sample, this clone was seen once. The V gene is TRBV4-3, the J gene TRBJ2-1; possible D gene TRBD2, 7 bases. CDR1 is LGHNA, CDR2 YSLEER, per germline. V lost 1 base and J lost 6, with 13 bases in between. This CDR3 has 15 amino acids. CDR3 in amino acids: CASSQAGGGSNEQFF. CDR3 nucleotide sequence: TGCGCCAGCAGCCAAGCGGGCGGGGGCTCCAATGAGCAGTTCTTC.

The rearrangement joins TRBV18 to TRBJ1-4, with D unclear. CDR3 length: 14 amino acids. Germline assignment: CDR1 KGHSH and CDR2 LQKENI. The V and J ends lost 2 bases and 7 bases respectively, with 11 bases between them. CDR3 DNA sequence: TGTGCCAGCTCACCAGGCGACACGCGTGAAAAACTGTTTTTT. The encoded protein is CASSPGDTREKLFF.

The chain joins TRBV19 to TRBJ2-5; TRBD1 matches at 10 bases. V shed 4 bases, J shed 6 bases, and the junction held 11 bases outside the gene matches. CDR1 and CDR2 from the germline V gene are LNHDA and SQIVND (reference sequence). The CDR3 totals 16 residues. CDR3 DNA sequence: TGTGCCAGTAGTACGAAGACCCGGACAGGGGGGCAGACCCAGTACTTC. Translating gives CASSTKTRTGGQTQYF.

This chain connects TRBV5-1 to TRBJ1-1, with D perhaps matching TRBD1 (6 bases). Trimming took 1 base from V and 6 from J, leaving 16 bases between them. Germline V gives CDR1 SGHRS, CDR2 YFSETQ. The CDR3 is 15 amino acids. CDR3 coding DNA: TGCGCCAGCAGCTTGTCTAGGGGGGCGAGGGCTGAAGCTTTCTTT. Translation gives CASSLSRGARAEAFF.

The chain employs TRBV19 and TRBJ1-5; no clear D gene. This CDR3 comprises 12 residues. CDR1 and CDR2 from the germline V gene are LNHDA and SQIVND (reference sequence). V gave up 8 bases and J gave up 4 bases, with 9 bases separating them. In DNA, the CDR3 is TGTGCCAGTGAATTGGGAAATCAGCCCCAGCATTTT. Protein product: CASELGNQPQHF. Supplemented by reference TRBV19 and TRBJ1-5, the full variable domain reads DGGITQSPKYLFRKEGQNVTLSCEQNLNHDAMYWYRQDPGQGLRLIYYSQIVNDFQKGDIAEGYSVSREKKESFPLTVTSAQKNPTAFYLCASELGNQPQHFGDGTRLSIL.

This chain connects TRBV9 to TRBJ2-3; TRBD2 matches at 12 bases. Trimming took 4 bases from V and 6 from J; bases not matched to a gene: 15. CDR3 length equals 18 residues. The germline CDR1 and CDR2 sequences are SGDLS and YYNGEE. The CDR3 sequence: CASSSRTSGDVTGDTQYF. For the CDR3, the DNA is TGTGCCAGCAGCTCCAGGACTAGCGGGGATGTAACCGGGGATACGCAGTATTTT.

The J gene is TRBJ1-2, the V gene TRBV6-5; no reliable D call. Germline loops: CDR1 MNHEY, CDR2 SVGAGI. CDR3 length: 14 amino acids. V lost 6 bases to trimming and J lost 2 bases, with 13 bases between them. The CDR3: CASRGGERNYGYTF. The CDR3 coding sequence is TGTGCCAGCAGGGGTGGGGAAAGGAACTATGGCTACACCTTC.

In this sample, this clone turned up a few times. V gene TRBV6-5 combines with J gene TRBJ2-3; 7 bases align to TRBD2. Unmatched junction bases numbered 7, after V lost 8 bases and J lost 5 bases. Germline CDR1 and CDR2: MNHEY and SVGAGI. This CDR3 has 13 residues. CDR3 sequence (DNA): TGTGCCAGCGCGGGAGTACCCAGAGATACGCAGTATTTT. Translating gives CASAGVPRDTQYF.

This clone showed up just once. V is TRBV5-4 and J is TRBJ2-5; 9 nucleotides line up with TRBD2. V was pared by 1 base and J by 5 bases, with 12 bases of the junction left unmatched. CDR1 and CDR2 from the germline V gene are SGHNT and YYREEE (reference sequence). This CDR3 comprises 17 residues. The CDR3, as DNA: TGTGCCAGCAGCTTGATGCTAGCGGGGACGGGGCTGGAGACCCAGTACTTC. Translation: CASSLMLAGTGLETQYF.

V and J are TRBV30 and TRBJ1-2; D might be TRBD1 (5 bases). The V gene's germline CDR1 is GTSNPN and CDR2 SVGIG (reference sequence). Trimming cost V 4 bases and J 4 bases, with 13 bases left between them. The CDR3 length is 13 residues. The CDR3 loop reads CAWNVGGVYGYTF. The CDR3 DNA reads as TGTGCCTGGAACGTGGGGGGGGTCTATGGCTACACCTTC.

This clone was seen only a few times. V and J are TRBV6-5 and TRBJ1-1; D call uncertain. The V end was cut by 2 bases, the J end by 1 base, with 5 bases between. CDR3 length: 13 amino acids. Germline V lookup: CDR1 MNHEY, CDR2 SVGAGI. CDR3 DNA: TGTGCCAGCAGTTACATAGGGAACACTGAAGCTTTCTTT. Residues: CASSYIGNTEAFF.

The chain uses TRBV14 and TRBJ1-2, with unresolved D. Germline loops: CDR1 SGHDN, CDR2 FVKESK. The CDR3 consists of 12 residues. Deletions cut 3 bases from V and 2 bases from J, with 4 bases between. CDR3 nucleotide sequence: TGTGCCAGCAGCCAGGACAACTATGGCTACACCTTC. It encodes CASSQDNYGYTF.

The chain couples TRBV28 to TRBJ2-7; 9 bases are shared with TRBD1. V shed 10 bases, J shed 6 bases, and the junction held 16 bases outside the gene matches. CDR1 is MDHEN and CDR2 is SYDVKM in the germline V gene. This CDR3 comprises 15 residues. The CDR3 DNA sequence: TGTGCCATCAACCCCTGGACAGGGGCAAGGGCCGAGCAGTACTTC. Translated: CAINPWTGARAEQYF.

The V and J genes are TRBV5-4 and TRBJ2-1; the D gene is possibly TRBD1 (6 bases). CDR1 SGHNT and CDR2 YYREEE come from the germline V gene (reference sequence). The CDR3 extends over 15 amino acids. V was pared by 3 bases and J by 6 bases, with 16 bases between. CDR3 in amino acids: CASSSAHQGPNEQFF. DNA of the CDR3: TGTGCCAGCAGCTCAGCCCACCAGGGGCCCAATGAGCAGTTCTTC.

V and J are TRBV3-1 (or the pseudogene TRBV3-2) and TRBJ2-7; no clear D. This CDR3 is 11 amino acids long. Trimming pared 1 base from V and 7 bases from J, leaving 5 bases between. Germline CDR1 is LGHDT and CDR2 is YNNKEL (reference sequence). CDR3 sequence: CASSQVKEQYF. The CDR3 coding sequence is TGTGCCAGCAGCCAAGTTAAAGAGCAGTACTTC.

The chain combines TRBV5-4 with TRBJ1-6, with D possibly TRBD1 on 6 matching bases. Germline V gene sequence: CDR1 SGHNT, CDR2 YYREEE (reference sequence). This CDR3 region has 15 residues. Trimming removed 0 bases from V and 7 bases from J, with 11 bases in between. CDR3 bases: TGTGCCAGCAGCTTGGATGGACAGCTGAATTCACCCCTCCACTTT. Translation gives CASSLDGQLNSPLHF.

This clone showed up just once. The chain couples TRBV6-1 to TRBJ1-2, with unresolved D. Germline loops: CDR1 MNHNS, CDR2 SASEGT. The CDR3 sequence is 13 residues long. Trimming pared 3 bases from V and 5 bases from J, leaving 10 bases between. CDR3 region: CASSDEGAYGYTF. The DNA for the CDR3 is TGTGCCAGCAGTGATGAGGGTGCGTATGGCTACACCTTC.

The chain combines TRBV5-5 with TRBJ2-7; possibly TRBD1 for D (6 bases). Germline CDR1 is SGHKS and CDR2 is YYEKEE (reference sequence). The CDR3 totals 14 residues. V was pared by 3 bases and J by 0 bases, with 10 bases between. CDR3 coding DNA: TGTGCCAGCAGCTACCGGGACAACTCCTACGAGCAGTACTTC. This codes for CASSYRDNSYEQYF.

This chain connects TRBV6-2 or TRBV6-3 to TRBJ2-7, with 7 bases aligning to TRBD2. Germline V lookup: CDR1 MNHEY, CDR2 SVGEGT. After removal of 6 bases from V and 9 bases from J, the junction contained 14 bases not matched to a gene. The CDR3 has 14 residues. The CDR3 region is CASSLGGSGMVQYF. CDR3 DNA sequence: TGTGCCAGCAGCTTGGGGGGGAGTGGAATGGTGCAGTACTTC.

The chain recombines TRBV5-1 with TRBJ1-4, with a possible D match to TRBD1 (6 bases). The CDR3 loop spans 15 amino acids. V shed 6 bases and J shed 0 bases, with 12 bases lying between them. The germline CDR1 and CDR2 sequences are SGHRS and YFSETQ. The CDR3: CASNLGQSTNEKLFF. The CDR3 DNA follows: TGCGCCAGCAACCTAGGACAGTCAACTAATGAAAAACTGTTTTTT.

The V call is TRBV2, the J call TRBJ1-2; perhaps TRBD1 as D (5 bases). Trimming removed 4 bases at V and 3 bases at J, with 9 bases between. The CDR3 length is 13 residues. In germline, CDR1 is SNHLY, CDR2 FYNNEI. CDR3 DNA: TGTGCCAGCAGTGGACAGACATACTATGGCTACACCTTC. This encodes CASSGQTYYGYTF.